This TCR beta chain was identified during a study of T-cell memory formation after mild COVID-19. TCRdb used MiXCR to reprocess the 5' RACE reads, holding one entry per CDR3 protein. In the table there are 180,000 or so distinct CDR3 sequences, about 9.9% of which are singletons. Overall study results and limits: Clones that contracted clustered mainly in CM and EM if CD4+ and in EMRA if CD8+.

For this clonotype: The antigen remains unidentified.

This receptor was taken from a man aged 18 to 30 who had mild COVID-19 (a few samples of this study predate the infection). Cell type and time point are not known. Specimen: PBMCs or a T cell subset sorted from them (not recorded which).

DNA of the CDR3: TGCAGTGTTGACACAGATACGCAGTATTTT. Translation: CSVDTDTQYF. V and J are TRBV20-1 and TRBJ2-3; no clear D gene. Germline V gives CDR1 DFQATT, CDR2 SNEGSKA (reference sequence). There are 10 residues in the CDR3. With 7 bases removed from V and 2 bases from J, the gap between germline ends came to 4 bases.